This entry features one TCR beta chain sequence. Its antigen is not identified. This specimen belongs to a study of blood T cells in healthy people across ages. General study findings and limits: Observed TCR beta diversity per million T cells went down as age went up. This fall followed a roughly linear course with age. It was the long-lived donors that had more naive CD4+ cells and higher diversity than aged donors.

Per the germline V gene, CDR1 is SGHDN and CDR2 is FVKESK. There are 15 residues in the CDR3. V lost 2 bases to trimming and J lost 6 bases, with 16 bases between them. A J-beta primer mix and a sample-barcoded 5' primer were used in a second PCR of roughly 6 to 11 cycles. TCRdb re-called the 5' RACE reads with MiXCR, one entry per CDR3 protein. This table has approximately 900,000 distinct CDR3 sequences, under 35% appearing once. These records were also assigned to another study, of T cells of mothers and their children. As that report states: Material was donated by three healthy Caucasian mothers and their six children. RNA that had been extracted went wholly into cDNA synthesis, at approximately 1.6 ug per 15 ul.

The rearrangement joins TRBV14 to TRBJ1-2, with D maybe TRBD1 (5 bases). The TCR was taken from a woman in her 40s in good health. Sequencing was done on a sample of blood. In nucleotides, the CDR3 is TGTGCCAGCAGCCAATATCGACGCGGGACTGATGGCTACACCTTC. This encodes CASSQYRRGTDGYTF.